One sample yielded the 18 T cell receptor beta chains listed below, sequenced in a study of PD-L1 blockade in urothelial cancer. Measured with immunoSEQ multiplex PCR; TCRdb has only the in-frame clones, and not every one. The sample lists some 49,000 clones; 70% to 90% were seen once. The material was PBMCs, obtained around atezolizumab (anti-PD-L1) treatment. The origin of the receptors is a man in his 60s with urothelial cancer.

This clone was found once. The chain joins TRBV5-6 to TRBJ2-1, with TRBD2 matching over 13 bases. Germline V lookup: CDR1 SGHDT, CDR2 YYEEEE. The V segment lost 0 bases and the J segment 0 bases; nucleotides outside the gene matches: 3. The CDR3 has 18 residues. CDR3 nucleotide sequence: TGTGCCAGCAGCTTGGTGACTAGCGGGAGGAGCTCCTACAATGAGCAGTTCTTC. This translates into CASSLVTSGRSSYNEQFF.

V is TRBV11-2 and J is TRBJ1-1; 9 positions agree with TRBD1. Germline V gene data show CDR1 as SGHAT and CDR2 as FQNNGV. The CDR3 extends over 15 amino acids. With V trimmed by 4 bases and J by 2 bases, 5 bases remained unmatched. The CDR3 coding sequence is TGTGCCAGCAGCTGGGGGACAGGGAGAAACACTGAAGCTTTCTTT. Translated, it gives CASSWGTGRNTEAFF.

The CDR3 is CASSMGFRGGQETQYF. Written as DNA, the CDR3 is TGTGCCAGTAGTATGGGATTTCGGGGTGGTCAAGAGACCCAGTACTTC. The V and J genes are TRBV19 and TRBJ2-5; a weak D match, TRBD2 (5 bases). In germline, CDR1 is LNHDA, CDR2 SQIVND (reference sequence). The CDR3 covers 16 residues. V gave up 3 bases and J gave up 2 bases, with 16 bases separating them.

The rearrangement joins TRBV2 to TRBJ2-3; 13 bases align to TRBD2. The V gene end was trimmed by 6 bases and the J gene end by 1 base; junction bases not matched to a gene: 4. CDR3 size: 16 residues. The V gene's germline CDR1 is SNHLY and CDR2 FYNNEI. Here the CDR3 DNA reads TGTGCCAGCAGCCCCGGACTAGCGGGGGGCACAGATACGCAGTATTTT. It translates to CASSPGLAGGTDTQYF.

The V and J genes are TRBV10-3 and TRBJ1-2; unclear D gene. There are 15 residues in the CDR3. Germline V gene sequence: CDR1 ENHRY, CDR2 SYGVKD. Deletions cut 0 bases from V and 4 bases from J, with 12 bases between. The DNA for the CDR3 is TGTGCCATCAGTGAGTCGGAGGAGACTACCTATGGCTACACCTTC. Translating gives CAISESEETTYGYTF.

The gene calls are TRBV11-2 and TRBJ2-5; 13 nucleotides line up with TRBD2. Germline values: CDR1 SGHAT, CDR2 FQNNGV. V lost 6 bases to trimming and J lost 4 bases; unmatched junction nucleotides: 5. The length of the CDR3 is 15 residues. CDR3 sequence (DNA): TGTGCCAGCAGAACGGGACTAGCGGGGAGAGAGACCCAGTACTTC. The encoded protein is CASRTGLAGRETQYF.

V is TRBV11-3 and J is TRBJ1-1; TRBD1 agrees at 7 bases. V lost 5 bases and J lost 1; bases outside the gene matches: 4. This CDR3 contains 14 residues. Germline values: CDR1 SGHNT, CDR2 YENEEA. The CDR3 sequence: CASSPQGGNTEAFF. CDR3 DNA: TGTGCCAGCAGCCCCCAGGGGGGGAACACTGAAGCTTTCTTT.

The gene calls are TRBV7-8 and TRBJ2-7, with 12 bases lining up with TRBD2. This CDR3 has 17 residues. The J segment lost 0 bases and the V segment lost 1 base, leaving 4 bases of the junction unmatched. Per germline, CDR1 SGHVS and CDR2 FQNEAQ. CDR3 coding DNA: TGTGCCAGCAGCTTAGAGACTAGCGGGGGCCCCTCCTACGAGCAGTACTTC. It encodes CASSLETSGGPSYEQYF. The full variable domain, in which reference TRBV7-8 and TRBJ2-7 provide the parts outside the CDR3, is GAGVSQSPRYKVAKRGQDVALRCDPISGHVSLFWYQQALGQGPEFLTYFQNEAQLDKSGLPSDRFFAERPEGSVSTLKIQRTQQEDSAVYLCASSLETSGGPSYEQYFGPGTRLTVT.

The chain has TRBV18 and TRBJ2-2; TRBD1 matches at 7 bases. The CDR3 length is 14 residues. Germline values: CDR1 KGHSH, CDR2 LQKENI. The J segment lost 4 bases and the V segment lost 4 bases, leaving 3 bases of the junction unmatched. The CDR3 protein is CASSQGAVTGELFF. The CDR3 nucleotides read TGTGCCAGCTCACAGGGGGCCGTCACCGGGGAGCTGTTTTTT.

This clone was recorded only once. This sequence joins TRBV7-9 and TRBJ2-1; the D gene is possibly TRBD1 (5 bases). From germline, CDR1 is SEHNR and CDR2 FQNEAQ (reference sequence). Deletions cut 7 bases from V and 2 bases from J, with 18 bases between. CDR3 length: 16 amino acids. In nucleotides, the CDR3 is TGTGCCAGCAACTCAGTGGGAAGGGGTGCCTACAATGAGCAGTTCTTC. Amino acids: CASNSVGRGAYNEQFF. The full variable domain, its missing parts supplied by reference TRBV7-9 and TRBJ2-1, is DTGVSQNPRHKITKRGQNVTFRCDPISEHNRLYWYRQTLGQGPEFLTYFQNEAQLEKSRLLSDRFSAERPKGSFSTLEIQRTEQGDSAMYLCASNSVGRGAYNEQFFGPGTRLTVL.

A single count supports this clone. The chain recombines TRBV7-9 with TRBJ1-4; the match to TRBD1 covers 9 bases. Losses at the gene ends were 4 bases for V and 8 bases for J; bases not matched to a gene: 8. The CDR3 spans 15 residues. CDR1 and CDR2 from the germline V gene are SEHNR and FQNEAQ (reference sequence). The CDR3 DNA reads TGTGCCAGCAGCTCCACCGGGACAGGGAACGAAAAACTGTTTTTT. Translation: CASSSTGTGNEKLFF.

The chain joins TRBV23-1 to TRBJ1-5; TRBD1 might be the D (5 bases). TRBV23-1 qualifies as an ORF whose function is uncertain. The ends were cut back, 4 bases at V and 0 bases at J, with 22 bases in the middle. The CDR3 sequence is 19 residues long. CDR3 DNA: TGCGCCAGCAGTCCGACGGGGGGAGGGTACAACCCTAGCAATCAGCCCCAGCATTTT. Its protein is CASSPTGGGYNPSNQPQHF.

This chain connects TRBV5-4 to TRBJ2-5, with D uncertain. Trimming took 4 bases from V and 1 from J, leaving 11 bases between them. CDR3 length: 14 residues. Germline CDR1 and CDR2: SGHNT and YYREEE (reference sequence). The CDR3 is CASSPAVAQETQYF. CDR3 DNA: TGTGCCAGCAGCCCCGCGGTGGCCCAAGAGACCCAGTACTTC.

The chain employs TRBV6-1 and TRBJ1-1, with D possibly matching TRBD1 (5 bases). CDR1 is MNHNS, CDR2 SASEGT, per germline. V dropped 6 bases and J dropped 1 base, with 9 bases sitting between them. This CDR3 has 13 amino acids. The CDR3 sequence: CASSRQKNTEAFF. CDR3 coding DNA: TGTGCCAGCAGCCGACAGAAGAACACTGAAGCTTTCTTT.

The rearrangement uses TRBV6-6 and TRBJ2-3; the match to TRBD2 covers 7 bases. V gave up 6 bases and J gave up 6 bases; unmatched junction bases: 9. CDR3 size: 14 residues. CDR1 and CDR2 from the germline V gene are MNHNY and SVGAGI (reference sequence). The CDR3 nucleotides are TGTGCCAGCAGGGACGGGACTACTTATGATACGCAGTATTTT. Amino acid sequence: CASRDGTTYDTQYF.

This clone ranks as medium-sized. The J gene is TRBJ2-1, the V gene TRBV4-1, with 10 positions matching TRBD2. Germline V gene data show CDR1 as MGHRA and CDR2 as YSYEKL. The CDR3 is 15 amino acids. With 2 bases clipped from V and 5 bases from J, the junction kept 3 bases outside the gene matches. DNA for the CDR3: TGCGCCAGCAGCCAACAAGGACTAGCGGACAATGAGCAGTTCTTC. It is translated as CASSQQGLADNEQFF.

The chain links TRBV21-1 to TRBJ1-5; the table assigns TRBD1, which was not confirmed against the DNA. TRBV21-1 is a pseudogene segment. The CDR3 covers 16 residues. The CDR3 region is CAPSRPGPYSNQPQHF. The CDR3 DNA sequence: TGTGCCCCCAGCCGTCCAGGTCCCTACTCCAATCAGCCCCAGCATTTT.

This chain connects TRBV29-1 to TRBJ2-3, with 7 bases aligning to TRBD2. Unmatched junction bases numbered 3, after V lost 3 bases and J lost 0 bases. Per germline, CDR1 SQVTM and CDR2 ANQGSEA. There are 14 residues in the CDR3. The chain's CDR3 is CSVDQRGSTDTQYF. For the CDR3, the DNA is TGCAGCGTTGATCAGCGGGGCAGCACAGATACGCAGTATTTT.